This entry concerns a single TCR beta chain. This entry comes from a study of technical replicates of blood from a few donors. Sequenced by immunoSEQ multiplex PCR; TCRdb stores in-frame clones only, minus some. The sample has nearly 80,000 clones, 90% to 95% seen once. The CDR3 runs 14 residues. Germline V gene lookup returns CDR1 MNHEY and CDR2 SMNVEV (reference sequence). V lost 3 bases and J 3 bases, leaving 11 bases between the germline ends. The chain has TRBV27 and TRBJ1-1, with a weak D call TRBD1 (5 bases). The source of this sequence is a human donor in good health. The sequencing input was T cells isolated from PBMCs. The CDR3 DNA reads TGTGCCAGCAGTTTGCAGGGCGAGGACACTGAAGCTTTCTTT. Its protein product is CASSLQGEDTEAFF.